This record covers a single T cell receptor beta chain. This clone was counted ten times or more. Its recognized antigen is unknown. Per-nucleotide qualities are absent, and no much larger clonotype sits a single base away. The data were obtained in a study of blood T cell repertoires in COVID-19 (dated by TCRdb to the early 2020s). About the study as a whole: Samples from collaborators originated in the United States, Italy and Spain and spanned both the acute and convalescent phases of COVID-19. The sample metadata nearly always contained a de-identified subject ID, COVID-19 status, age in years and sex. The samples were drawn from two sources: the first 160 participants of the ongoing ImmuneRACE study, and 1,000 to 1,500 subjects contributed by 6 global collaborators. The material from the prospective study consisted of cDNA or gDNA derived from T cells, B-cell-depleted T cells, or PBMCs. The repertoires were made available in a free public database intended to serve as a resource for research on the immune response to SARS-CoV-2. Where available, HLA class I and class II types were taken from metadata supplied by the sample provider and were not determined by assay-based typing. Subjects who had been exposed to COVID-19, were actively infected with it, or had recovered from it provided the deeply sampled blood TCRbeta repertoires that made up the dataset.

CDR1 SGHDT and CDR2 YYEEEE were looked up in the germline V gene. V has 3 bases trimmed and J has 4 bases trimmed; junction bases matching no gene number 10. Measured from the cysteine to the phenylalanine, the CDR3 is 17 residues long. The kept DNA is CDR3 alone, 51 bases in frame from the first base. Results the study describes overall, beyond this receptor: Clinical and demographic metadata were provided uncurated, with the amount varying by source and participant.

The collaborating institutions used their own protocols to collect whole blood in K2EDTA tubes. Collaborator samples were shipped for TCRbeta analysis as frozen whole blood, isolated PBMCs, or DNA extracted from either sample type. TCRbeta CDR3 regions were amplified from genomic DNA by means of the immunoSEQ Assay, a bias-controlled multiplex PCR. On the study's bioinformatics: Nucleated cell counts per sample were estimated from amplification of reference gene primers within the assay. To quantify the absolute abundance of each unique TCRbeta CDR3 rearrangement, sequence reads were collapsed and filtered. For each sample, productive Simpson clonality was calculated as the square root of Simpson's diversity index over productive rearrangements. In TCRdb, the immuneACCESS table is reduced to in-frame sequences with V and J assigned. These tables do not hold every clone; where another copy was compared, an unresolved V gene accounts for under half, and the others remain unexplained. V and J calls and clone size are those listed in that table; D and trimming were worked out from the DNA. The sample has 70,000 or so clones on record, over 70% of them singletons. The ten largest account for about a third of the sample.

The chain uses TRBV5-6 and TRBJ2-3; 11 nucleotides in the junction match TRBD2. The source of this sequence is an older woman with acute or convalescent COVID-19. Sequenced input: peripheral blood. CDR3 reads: CASSSPTSGGPPDTQYF. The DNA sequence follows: TGTGCCAGCAGCTCCCCAACTAGCGGGGGCCCTCCAGATACGCAGTATTTT.